This T cell receptor (beta chain) derives from a study of OX40 agonist ivuxolimab in advanced cancers. The protocol was immunoSEQ multiplex PCR, while the TCRdb copy is restricted to in-frame clones and leaves out a portion. The profile shows tens of thousands of clones, 80% to 85% of them singletons. The V and J ends lost 1 base and 3 bases respectively, with 11 bases between them. CDR1 and CDR2 (germline): SEHNR, FQNEAQ (reference sequence). The CDR3 covers 15 residues. This TCR came from an adult with an advanced solid tumor such as melanoma, head and neck, liver or kidney cancer. The specimen comprised CD4+ or CD8+ T cells sorted from blood, sampled in a trial of the OX40 agonist ivuxolimab. This rearrangement joins TRBV7-9 to TRBJ2-3, with D perhaps TRBD1 (5 bases). The DNA of the CDR3 is TGTGCCAGCAGCTTAGGCCCCAGGGTAACAGATACGCAGTATTTT. It translates to CASSLGPRVTDTQYF.